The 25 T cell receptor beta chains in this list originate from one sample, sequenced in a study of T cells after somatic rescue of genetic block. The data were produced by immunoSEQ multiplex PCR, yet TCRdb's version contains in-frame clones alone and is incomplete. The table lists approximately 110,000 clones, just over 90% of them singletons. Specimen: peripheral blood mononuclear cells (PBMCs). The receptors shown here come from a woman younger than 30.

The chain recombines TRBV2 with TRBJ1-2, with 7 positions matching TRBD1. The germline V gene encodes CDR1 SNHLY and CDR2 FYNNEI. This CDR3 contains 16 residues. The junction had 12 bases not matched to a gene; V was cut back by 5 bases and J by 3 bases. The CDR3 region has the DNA TGTGCCAGCAGTCCCCAGGACAGGCCAAGGGACTATGGCTACACCTTC. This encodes CASSPQDRPRDYGYTF.

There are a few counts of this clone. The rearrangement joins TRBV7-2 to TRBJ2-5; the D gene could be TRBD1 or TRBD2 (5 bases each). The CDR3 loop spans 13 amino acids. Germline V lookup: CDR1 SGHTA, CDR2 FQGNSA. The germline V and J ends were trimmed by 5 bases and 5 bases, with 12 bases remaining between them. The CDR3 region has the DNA TGTGCCAGCAGCAAGGGGTGGGGGGAGACCCAGTACTTC. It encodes CASSKGWGETQYF.

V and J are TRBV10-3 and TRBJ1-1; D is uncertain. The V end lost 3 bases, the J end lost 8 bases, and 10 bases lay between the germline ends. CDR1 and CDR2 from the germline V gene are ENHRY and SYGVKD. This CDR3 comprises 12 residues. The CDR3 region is CAISEGQIEAFF. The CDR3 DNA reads TGTGCCATCAGTGAAGGGCAGATCGAAGCTTTCTTT.

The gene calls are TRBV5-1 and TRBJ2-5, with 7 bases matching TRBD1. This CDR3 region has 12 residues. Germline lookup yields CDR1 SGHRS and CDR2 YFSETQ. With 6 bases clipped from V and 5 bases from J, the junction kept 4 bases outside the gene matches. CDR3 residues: CASTGQWETQYF. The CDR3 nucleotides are TGCGCCAGCACGGGACAGTGGGAGACCCAGTACTTC.

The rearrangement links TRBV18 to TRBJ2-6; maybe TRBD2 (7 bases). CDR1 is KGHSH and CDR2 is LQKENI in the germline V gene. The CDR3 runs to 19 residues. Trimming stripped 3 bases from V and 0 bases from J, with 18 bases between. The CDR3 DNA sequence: TGTGCCAGCTCACCCGATGGGGGGGCCATCCCCTCTGGGGCCAACGTCCTGACTTTC. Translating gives CASSPDGGAIPSGANVLTF.

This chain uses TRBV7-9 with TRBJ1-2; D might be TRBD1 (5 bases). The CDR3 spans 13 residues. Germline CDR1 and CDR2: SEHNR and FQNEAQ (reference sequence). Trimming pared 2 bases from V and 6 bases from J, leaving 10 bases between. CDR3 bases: TGTGCCAGCAGCTTAAACGGGGGGAATGGCTACACCTTC. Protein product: CASSLNGGNGYTF.

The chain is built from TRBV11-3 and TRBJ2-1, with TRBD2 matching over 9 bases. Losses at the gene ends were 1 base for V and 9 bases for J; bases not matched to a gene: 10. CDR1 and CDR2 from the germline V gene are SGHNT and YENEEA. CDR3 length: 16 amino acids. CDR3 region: CASSLALGTSHVEQFF. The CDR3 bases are TGTGCCAGCAGCTTAGCCCTCGGGACTAGCCATGTTGAGCAGTTCTTC.

CDR3 nucleotides: TGTGCCGTCCTGTCGGGCAATCCGAACACCGGGGAGCTGTTTTTT. It is translated as CAVLSGNPNTGELFF. This chain links TRBV10-3 with TRBJ2-2; D remains ambiguous. Germline V gene lookup returns CDR1 ENHRY and CDR2 SYGVKD. V was trimmed by 11 bases and J by 0 bases, leaving 16 bases between them. CDR3 length equals 15 residues.

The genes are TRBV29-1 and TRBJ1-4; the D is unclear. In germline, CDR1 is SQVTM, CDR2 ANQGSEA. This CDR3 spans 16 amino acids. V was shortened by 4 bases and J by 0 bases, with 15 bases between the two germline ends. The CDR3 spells CSVARTPHPTNEKLFF. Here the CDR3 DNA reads TGCAGCGTTGCCCGGACTCCACATCCAACTAATGAAAAACTGTTTTTT.

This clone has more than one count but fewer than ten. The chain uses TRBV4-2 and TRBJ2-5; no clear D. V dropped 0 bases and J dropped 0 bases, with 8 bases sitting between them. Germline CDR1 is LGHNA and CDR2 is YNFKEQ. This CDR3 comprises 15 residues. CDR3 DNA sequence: TGTGCCAGCAGCCAAGAGGACGGAAACCAAGAGACCCAGTACTTC. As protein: CASSQEDGNQETQYF.

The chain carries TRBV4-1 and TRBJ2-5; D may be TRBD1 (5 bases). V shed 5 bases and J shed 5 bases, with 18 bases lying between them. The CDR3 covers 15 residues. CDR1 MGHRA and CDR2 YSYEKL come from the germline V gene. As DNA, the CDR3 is TGCGCCAGCAGCTACTCCACAGGCAGTGAGGAGACCCAGTACTTC. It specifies CASSYSTGSEETQYF.

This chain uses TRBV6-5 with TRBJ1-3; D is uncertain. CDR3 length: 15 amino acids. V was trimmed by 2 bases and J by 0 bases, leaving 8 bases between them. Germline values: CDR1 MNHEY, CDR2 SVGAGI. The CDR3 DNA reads TGTGCCAGCAGTTACATAGGAGGCTCTGGAAACACCATATATTTT. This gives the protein CASSYIGGSGNTIYF.

CDR3 sequence reads: CSVVKGGANTEAFF. CDR3 in DNA: TGCAGCGTTGTGAAGGGGGGAGCGAACACTGAAGCTTTCTTT. The V gene is TRBV29-1, the J gene TRBJ1-1; TRBD1 might be the D (6 bases). The V end was cut by 4 bases, the J end by 1 base, with 13 bases between. CDR3 length: 14 residues. The germline gives CDR1 SQVTM, CDR2 ANQGSEA.

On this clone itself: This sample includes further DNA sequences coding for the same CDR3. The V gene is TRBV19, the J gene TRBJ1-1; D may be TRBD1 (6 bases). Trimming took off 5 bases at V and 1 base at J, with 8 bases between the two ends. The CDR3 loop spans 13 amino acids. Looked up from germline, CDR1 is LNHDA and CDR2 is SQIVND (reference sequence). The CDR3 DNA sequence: TGTGCCAGTAGTGCCAGGGGGAACACTGAAGCTTTCTTT. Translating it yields CASSARGNTEAFF.

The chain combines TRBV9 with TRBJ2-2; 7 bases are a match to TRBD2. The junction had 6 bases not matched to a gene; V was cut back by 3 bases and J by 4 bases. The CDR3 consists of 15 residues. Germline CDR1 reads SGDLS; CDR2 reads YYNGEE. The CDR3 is CASSGQRGLTGELFF. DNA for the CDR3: TGTGCCAGCAGCGGACAGCGGGGCCTCACCGGGGAGCTGTTTTTT.

CDR3 nucleotide sequence: TGTGCCAGCAGCCCCGGGACAGGGAGTCTCGGGGAGCTGTTTTTT. This encodes CASSPGTGSLGELFF. The chain combines TRBV11-3 with TRBJ2-2; the match to TRBD1 covers 9 bases. The CDR3 is made up of 15 amino acids. Germline assignment: CDR1 SGHNT and CDR2 YENEEA. With V trimmed by 5 bases and J by 7 bases, 8 bases remained unmatched.

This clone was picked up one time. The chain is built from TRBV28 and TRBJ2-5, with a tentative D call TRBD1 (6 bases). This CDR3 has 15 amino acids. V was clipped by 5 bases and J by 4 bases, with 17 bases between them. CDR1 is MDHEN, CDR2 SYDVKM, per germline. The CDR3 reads CASSARGKFGETQYF. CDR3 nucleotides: TGTGCCAGCAGTGCCAGGGGAAAGTTCGGAGAGACCCAGTACTTC.

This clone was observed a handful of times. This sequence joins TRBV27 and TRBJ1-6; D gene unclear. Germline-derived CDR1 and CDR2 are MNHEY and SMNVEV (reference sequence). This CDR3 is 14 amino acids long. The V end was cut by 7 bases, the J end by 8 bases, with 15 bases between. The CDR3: CASTFRGSYSPLHF. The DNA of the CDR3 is TGTGCCAGCACCTTTAGAGGGTCATATTCACCCCTCCACTTT.

The CDR3 is CASSVEGVSEQYF. CDR3 nucleotides: TGTGCCAGCAGCGTAGAAGGAGTGTCCGAGCAGTACTTC. The chain uses TRBV9 and TRBJ2-7, with D unresolved. The germline V gene encodes CDR1 SGDLS and CDR2 YYNGEE. V was pared by 0 bases and J by 6 bases, with 10 bases between. The CDR3 is made up of 13 amino acids.

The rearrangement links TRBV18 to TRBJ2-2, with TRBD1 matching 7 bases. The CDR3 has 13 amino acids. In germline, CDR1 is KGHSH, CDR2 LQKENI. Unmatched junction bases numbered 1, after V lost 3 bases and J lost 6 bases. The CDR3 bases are TGTGCCAGCTCACCGACAGGGCCCGGGGAGCTGTTTTTT. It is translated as CASSPTGPGELFF.

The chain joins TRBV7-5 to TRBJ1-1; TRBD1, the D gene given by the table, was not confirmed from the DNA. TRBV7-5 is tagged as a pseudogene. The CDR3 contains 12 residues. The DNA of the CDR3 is TGTGTCAGAAGCTACAGGAACACTGAAGCTTTCTTT. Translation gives CVRSYRNTEAFF.

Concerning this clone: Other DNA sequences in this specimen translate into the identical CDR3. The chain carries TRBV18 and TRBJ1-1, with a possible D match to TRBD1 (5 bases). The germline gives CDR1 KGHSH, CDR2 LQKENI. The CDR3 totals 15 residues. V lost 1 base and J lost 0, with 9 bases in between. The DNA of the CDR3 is TGTGCCAGCTCACCACTTGGGGGGATGAACACTGAAGCTTTCTTT. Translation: CASSPLGGMNTEAFF.

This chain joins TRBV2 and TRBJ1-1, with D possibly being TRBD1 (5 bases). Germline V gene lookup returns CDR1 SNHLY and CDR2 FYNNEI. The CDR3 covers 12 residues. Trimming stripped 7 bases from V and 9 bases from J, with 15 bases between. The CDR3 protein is CASMGDTNKAFF. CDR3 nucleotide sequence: TGTGCCAGCATGGGGGATACCAACAAAGCTTTCTTT.

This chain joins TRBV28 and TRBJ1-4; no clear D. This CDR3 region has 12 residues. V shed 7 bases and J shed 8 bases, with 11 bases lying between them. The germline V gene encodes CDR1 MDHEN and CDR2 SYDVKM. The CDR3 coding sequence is TGTGCCAGCACCAAACGTCGAGAAAAACTGTTTTTT. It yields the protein CASTKRREKLFF.

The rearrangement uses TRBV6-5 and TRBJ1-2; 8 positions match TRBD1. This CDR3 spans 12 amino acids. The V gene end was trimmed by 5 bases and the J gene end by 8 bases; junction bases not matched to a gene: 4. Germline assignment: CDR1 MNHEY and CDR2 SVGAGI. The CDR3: CASSAGGYGYTF. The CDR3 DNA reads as TGTGCCAGCAGTGCAGGGGGCTACGGCTACACCTTC.